This TCR beta chain came from a study of blood T cells in healthy people across ages. Regarding the study as a whole: Changes seen in expanded clonotypes were possibly confounded by donor CMV status left unknown.

V lost 4 bases to trimming and J lost 4 bases; unmatched junction nucleotides: 7. Germline values: CDR1 SNHLY, CDR2 FYNNEI. CDR3 size: 14 residues. A word on this clonotype: Antigen: not known.

It was with a sample-barcoded 5' primer and a J-beta primer mix that a second PCR of roughly 6 to 12 cycles was run. One entry per CDR3 protein results from TCRdb running MiXCR on the 5' RACE reads. The sample has about 830,000 distinct CDR3 sequences, less than 80% seen once; the top ten hold about a quarter. V usage is TRBV2 and J usage is TRBJ2-7; 7 nucleotides align to TRBD1. This sequence originates from a man aged 30-40 years in good health. Material for sequencing was blood. The CDR3 protein is CASSGPTGSYEQYF. The CDR3, as DNA: TGTGCCAGCAGTGGACCGACAGGGTCTTACGAGCAGTACTTC. Based on the CDR3 plus reference TRBV2 and TRBJ2-7, the full variable domain is EPEVTQTPSHQVTQMGQEVILRCVPISNHLYFYWYRQILGQKVEFLVSFYNNEISEKSEIFDDQFSVERPDGSNFTLKIRSTKLEDSAMYFCASSGPTGSYEQYFGPGTRLTVT.